This T cell receptor (beta chain) emerged from a study of PD-1 blockade in classical Hodgkin lymphoma. Findings of the study overall: Diminished baseline TCR diversity has been reported in newly diagnosed patients relative to healthy donors. By cycle point C4D1, TCR diversity had risen significantly in CD4+ cells (but not CD8+ cells). Among the patients, those starting nivolumab under 1 year after ASCT were excluded.

Only in-frame clones appear in the TCRdb table, and some are missing; sequencing was by immunoSEQ multiplex PCR. The sample records around 28,000 clones, about 86% being singletons. On this clone itself: Its antigen is still unknown.

Time point of the sample: cycle 4 day 1 (C4D1), after more than five weeks of nivolumab. Each patient's relapse followed autologous stem cell transplantation, and brentuximab vedotin exposure varied. By magnetic negative selection, CD4+ T cells were purified from thawed PBMCs. J gave up 8 bases and V 5 bases, and 9 bases lay outside the gene matches. The germline V gene encodes CDR1 SGHNT and CDR2 YENEEA. The CDR3 is made up of 15 amino acids. The sequenced sample was CD4+ T cells from blood, obtained before the fourth cycle of nivolumab. This rearrangement joins TRBV11-3 to TRBJ2-3; 11 nucleotides align to TRBD2. This TCR was recovered from a human donor with classical Hodgkin lymphoma. CDR3 bases: TGTGCCAGCAGCCAATTAGCGGGGGGGCGAGGTACGCAGTATTTT. It specifies CASSQLAGGRGTQYF.